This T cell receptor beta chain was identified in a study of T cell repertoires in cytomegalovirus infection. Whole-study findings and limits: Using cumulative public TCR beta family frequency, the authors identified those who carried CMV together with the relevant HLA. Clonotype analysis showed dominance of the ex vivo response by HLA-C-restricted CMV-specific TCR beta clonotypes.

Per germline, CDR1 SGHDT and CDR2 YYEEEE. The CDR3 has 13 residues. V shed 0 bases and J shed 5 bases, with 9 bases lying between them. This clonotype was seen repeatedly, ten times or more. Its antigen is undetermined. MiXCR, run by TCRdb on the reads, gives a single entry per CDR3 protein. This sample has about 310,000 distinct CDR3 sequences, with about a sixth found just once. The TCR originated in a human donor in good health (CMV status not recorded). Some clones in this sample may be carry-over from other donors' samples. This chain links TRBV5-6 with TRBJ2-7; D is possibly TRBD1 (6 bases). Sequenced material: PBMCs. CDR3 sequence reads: CASSLGGGDEQYF. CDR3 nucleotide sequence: TGTGCCAGCAGCTTGGGAGGGGGAGACGAGCAGTACTTC.